The 20 T cell receptor beta chains below all came from one sample that was sequenced in a study of blood T cell repertoires in COVID-19. Here immunoSEQ multiplex PCR was the method, and the copy in TCRdb shows in-frame clones only, minus some. The sample records 250,000 to 300,000 clones, 70% to 90% being singletons. Sequencing was performed on peripheral blood. The receptors derive from a woman aged 55-75 years with COVID-19, enrolled during active disease.

This chain connects TRBV7-9 to TRBJ1-4, with 8 positions matching TRBD1. This CDR3 is 16 amino acids long. V gave up 5 bases and J gave up 3 bases; unmatched junction bases: 8. Germline values: CDR1 SEHNR, CDR2 FQNEAQ (reference sequence). CDR3 protein: CASSRDRIGSNEKLFF. Written as DNA, the CDR3 is TGTGCCAGCAGCAGGGACAGGATAGGATCTAATGAAAAACTGTTTTTT.

This clone was observed a single time. V and J are TRBV30 and TRBJ2-1; 8 nucleotides agree with TRBD2. The CDR3 loop spans 15 amino acids. V lost 0 bases, J lost 5 bases, and 6 bases stayed unmatched. CDR1 is GTSNPN, CDR2 SVGIG, per germline (reference sequence). CDR3 amino acids: CAWSVQAGVNNEQFF. In DNA, the CDR3 is TGTGCCTGGAGTGTTCAAGCGGGAGTCAACAATGAGCAGTTCTTC.

The V gene is TRBV10-3, the J gene TRBJ2-2; 9 nucleotides match TRBD1. CDR1 ENHRY and CDR2 SYGVKD come from the germline V gene. CDR3 size: 15 residues. Trimming at V came to 8 bases and at J to 1 base, leaving 5 bases not matched to a gene. DNA for the CDR3: TGTGCCATCGGGAGACAGGGGGAGAACACCGGGGAGCTGTTTTTT. This gives the protein CAIGRQGENTGELFF.

V usage is TRBV12-3 or TRBV12-4 and J usage is TRBJ1-2, with D hard to call. The CDR3 totals 12 residues. Trimming left V 3 bases short and J 8 bases short, with 10 bases between. The CDR3 bases are TGTGCCAGCAGTTTGGGCCCCAGGGGCTACACCTTC. This sequence encodes CASSLGPRGYTF.

The rearrangement uses TRBV6-5 and TRBJ1-2; possible D gene TRBD1, 6 bases. This CDR3 contains 15 residues. The germline V gene has CDR1 MNHEY and CDR2 SVGAGI. V was trimmed by 5 bases and J by 4 bases, leaving 17 bases between them. CDR3 in amino acids: CASSQLQGKAYGYTF. The CDR3 coding sequence is TGTGCCAGCAGTCAGCTGCAGGGGAAAGCCTATGGCTACACCTTC.

The rearrangement links TRBV6-5 to TRBJ1-2; perhaps TRBD1 as D (5 bases). Trimming left V 6 bases short and J 4 bases short, with 18 bases between. This CDR3 has 15 residues. Germline-derived CDR1 and CDR2 are MNHEY and SVGAGI. The chain's CDR3 is CASSPDDSSFYGYTF. In DNA form, the CDR3 reads TGTGCCAGCAGCCCGGATGACAGCTCCTTCTATGGCTACACCTTC.

This chain links TRBV5-1 with TRBJ2-1, with 8 bases identical to TRBD1. This CDR3 is 13 amino acids long. The V gene's germline CDR1 is SGHRS and CDR2 YFSETQ. V dropped 3 bases and J dropped 9; count of bases not matched to a gene: 5. CDR3 DNA sequence: TGCGCCAGCAGCTGGACAGGGTTAAGTGAGCAGTTCTTC. It translates to CASSWTGLSEQFF.

The rearrangement joins TRBV7-6 to TRBJ1-1; D is unclear. Germline V gives CDR1 SGHVS, CDR2 FNYEAQ. V lost 1 base, J lost 1 base, and 7 bases lay in between. This CDR3 spans 14 amino acids. In DNA form, the CDR3 reads TGTGCCAGCAGCTTAGGTTTGAGGAACACTGAAGCTTTCTTT. This codes for CASSLGLRNTEAFF.

The chain is built from TRBV7-7 and TRBJ2-1; D might be TRBD1 (5 bases). Per the germline V gene, CDR1 is SSHAT and CDR2 is FNYEAQ (reference sequence). V lost 0 bases and J 5 bases, leaving 11 bases between the germline ends. The CDR3 runs to 15 residues. The CDR3, as DNA: TGTGCCAGCAGCTTAGCGCCAGGGCTCCACAATGAGCAGTTCTTC. Residues: CASSLAPGLHNEQFF.

The V and J genes are TRBV4-2 and TRBJ2-5; the D gene is possibly TRBD2 (6 bases). Per germline, CDR1 LGHNA and CDR2 YNFKEQ. This CDR3 comprises 16 residues. V was clipped by 0 bases and J by 5 bases, with 16 bases between them. The CDR3 protein is CASSQDEAWAGETQYF. For the CDR3, the DNA is TGTGCCAGCAGCCAAGACGAGGCTTGGGCGGGGGAGACCCAGTACTTC.

The J gene is TRBJ1-2, the V gene TRBV5-1, with D perhaps matching TRBD1 (5 bases). The CDR3 spans 16 residues. Germline V gene lookup returns CDR1 SGHRS and CDR2 YFSETQ. The V end was cut by 4 bases, the J end by 3 bases, with 19 bases between. CDR3 coding DNA: TGCGCCAGCAGCCCCCTCACCAGGGCGTTCTACTATGGCTACACCTTC. Amino acid sequence: CASSPLTRAFYYGYTF.

This chain connects TRBV28 to TRBJ1-1; D remains unclear. Germline CDR1 reads MDHEN; CDR2 reads SYDVKM. The CDR3 is made up of 13 amino acids. V gave up 3 bases and J gave up 4 bases, with 9 bases separating them. CDR3 loop: CASSLPGITEAFF. The CDR3 DNA sequence: TGTGCCAGCAGTTTGCCGGGGATCACTGAAGCTTTCTTT.

The chain uses TRBV12-3 or TRBV12-4 and TRBJ2-1; 11 positions agree with TRBD2. There are 13 residues in the CDR3. The ends lost 5 bases at V and 9 bases at J; junction bases unmatched: 3. The CDR3 loop reads CASSPLAGAEQFF. CDR3 coding DNA: TGTGCCAGCAGTCCACTAGCGGGAGCTGAGCAGTTCTTC.

The chain employs TRBV5-1 and TRBJ2-5, with 11 positions matching TRBD2. Trimming removed 4 bases from V and 4 bases from J; junction bases left unmatched: 6. Germline V CDR1 and CDR2: SGHRS, YFSETQ. The length of the CDR3 is 15 residues. The DNA for the CDR3 is TGCGCCAGCAGCCCCTCGGGACTAGCGGCAGAGACCCAGTACTTC. This gives the protein CASSPSGLAAETQYF.

The chain joins TRBV7-9 to TRBJ2-6, with D hard to call. This CDR3 spans 17 amino acids. Deletions cut 1 base from V and 0 bases from J, with 10 bases between. CDR1 SEHNR and CDR2 FQNEAQ come from the germline V gene (reference sequence). The CDR3 DNA is TGTGCCAGCAGCTTAGTTCTCCGGAGCTCTGGGGCCAACGTCCTGACTTTC. This sequence encodes CASSLVLRSSGANVLTF.

This chain joins TRBV6-5 and TRBJ2-7; possibly TRBD2 for D (5 bases). Germline CDR1 MNHEY, CDR2 SVGAGI. This CDR3 spans 14 amino acids. Trimming removed 5 bases from V and 2 bases from J, with 13 bases in between. CDR3 nucleotides: TGTGCCAGCAGTCCCAGTCGGGATACCTACGAGCAGTACTTC. It is translated as CASSPSRDTYEQYF.

The V gene is TRBV28, the J gene TRBJ1-2; D gene ambiguous. The CDR3 spans 11 residues. Trimming removed 4 bases from V and 3 bases from J, with 3 bases in between. Germline V lookup: CDR1 MDHEN, CDR2 SYDVKM. CDR3 nucleotide sequence: TGTGCCAGCAGTTCTCACTATGGCTACACCTTC. Its protein product is CASSSHYGYTF.

The rearrangement joins TRBV10-3 to TRBJ1-1; D possibly corresponds to TRBD1 (6 bases). V was pared by 2 bases and J by 7 bases, with 17 bases between. Germline-derived CDR1 and CDR2 are ENHRY and SYGVKD. This CDR3 contains 15 residues. The CDR3 DNA sequence: TGTGCCATCAGTGAGACCCCCCTGGGACAAGATGAAGCTTTCTTT. It translates to CAISETPLGQDEAFF.

The V gene is TRBV28, the J gene TRBJ2-3; the D gene is possibly TRBD1 (6 bases). CDR1 is MDHEN and CDR2 is SYDVKM in the germline V gene. Trimming pared 3 bases from V and 1 base from J, leaving 14 bases between. This CDR3 region has 16 residues. In DNA, the CDR3 is TGTGCCAGCAGTTTGGGGGCAGGGTTCGGCACAGATACGCAGTATTTT. Protein sequence: CASSLGAGFGTDTQYF.

This clone appeared a single time. V gene TRBV7-2 combines with J gene TRBJ2-1; 11 bases agree with TRBD2. The CDR3 totals 17 residues. Germline V gene lookup returns CDR1 SGHTA and CDR2 FQGNSA. V lost 5 bases to trimming and J lost 2 bases; unmatched junction nucleotides: 8. For the CDR3, the DNA is TGTGCCAGCAGCCTGAGACTAGCGGGAATCACCTACAATGAGCAGTTCTTC. It codes for CASSLRLAGITYNEQFF.